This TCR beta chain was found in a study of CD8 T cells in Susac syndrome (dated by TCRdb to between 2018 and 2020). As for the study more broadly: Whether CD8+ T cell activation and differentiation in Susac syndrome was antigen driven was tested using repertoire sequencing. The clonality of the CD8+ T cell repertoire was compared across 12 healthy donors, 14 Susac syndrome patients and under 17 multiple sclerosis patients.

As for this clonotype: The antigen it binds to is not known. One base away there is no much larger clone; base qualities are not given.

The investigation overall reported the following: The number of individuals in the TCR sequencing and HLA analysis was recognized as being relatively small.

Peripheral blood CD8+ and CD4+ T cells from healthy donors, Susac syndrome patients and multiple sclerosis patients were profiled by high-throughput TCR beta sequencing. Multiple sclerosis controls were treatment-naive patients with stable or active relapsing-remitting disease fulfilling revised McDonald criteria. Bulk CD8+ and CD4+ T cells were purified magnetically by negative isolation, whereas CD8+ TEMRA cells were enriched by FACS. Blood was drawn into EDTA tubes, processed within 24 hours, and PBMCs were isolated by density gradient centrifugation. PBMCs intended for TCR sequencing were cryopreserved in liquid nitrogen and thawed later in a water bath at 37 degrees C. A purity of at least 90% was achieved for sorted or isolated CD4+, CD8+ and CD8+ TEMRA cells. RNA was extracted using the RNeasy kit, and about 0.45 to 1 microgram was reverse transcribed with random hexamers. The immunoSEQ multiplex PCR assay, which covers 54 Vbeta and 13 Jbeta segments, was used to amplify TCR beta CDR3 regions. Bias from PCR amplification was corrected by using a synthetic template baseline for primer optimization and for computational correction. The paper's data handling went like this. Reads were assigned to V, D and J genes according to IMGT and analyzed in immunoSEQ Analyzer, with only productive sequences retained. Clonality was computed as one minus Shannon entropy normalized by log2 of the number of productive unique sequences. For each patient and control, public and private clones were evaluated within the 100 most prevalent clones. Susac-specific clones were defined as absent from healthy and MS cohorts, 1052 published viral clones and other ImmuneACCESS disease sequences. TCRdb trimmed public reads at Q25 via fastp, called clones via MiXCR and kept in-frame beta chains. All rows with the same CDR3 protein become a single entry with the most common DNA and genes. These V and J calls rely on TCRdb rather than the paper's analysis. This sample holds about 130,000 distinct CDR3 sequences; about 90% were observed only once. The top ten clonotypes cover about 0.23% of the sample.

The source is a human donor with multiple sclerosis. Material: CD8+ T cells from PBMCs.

The DNA is as follows: TGTGCCAGCAGCTCTCAGGGTGGAAACACCATATATTTT. It codes for CASSSQGGNTIYF. This receptor chain uses TRBV5-4 and TRBJ1-3, with TRBD1 tentatively as D gene (5 bases match). V lost 3 bases and J lost 3 bases; the stretch between them is 7 bases long. From the cysteine through the phenylalanine, the CDR3 covers 13 amino acids. Only the CDR3 part of the read is kept: 39 bases, read in frame from the first base. Per the germline V gene (reference sequence), SGHNT is the CDR1 and YYREEE is the CDR2.